Presented here are 5 T cell receptor beta chains from one specimen sequenced in a study of metastatic and nonmetastatic thyroid tumors (TCRdb year 2020). Library prep was done by PCR. The sequencer was an Illumina HiSeq 4000. TCRdb reworked the public reads: Q25 trimming with fastp, MiXCR clone assembly, productive beta chains retained. Across this sample there are tens of thousands of clones, with more than 25% seen only once. Around 19% of the sample is taken by the ten largest. None of the patients had been given any treatment before thyroid surgery. Sequenced sample: blood. These receptors were collected from a male donor with papillary thyroid cancer or a benign thyroid nodule (not recorded which). Some clones in this sample may be carry-over from other donors' samples.

This clone was detected many times. This sequence joins TRBV24-1 and TRBJ2-2, with 7 bases identical to TRBD1. J lost 2 bases, V lost 4 bases, and 6 bases had no gene match. The CDR3 spans 16 residues. Germline lookup yields CDR1 KGHDR and CDR2 SFDVKD. CDR3 DNA: TGTGCCACCAGTGACCCCGGGACAGCCAACACCGGGGAGCTGTTTTTT. This translates into CATSDPGTANTGELFF.

This clone was observed many times. The rearrangement links TRBV6-5 to TRBJ1-6; no firm D call. CDR1 and CDR2 from the germline V gene are MNHEY and SVGAGI. The length of the CDR3 is 13 residues. V dropped 0 bases and J dropped 8 bases, with 5 bases sitting between them. The CDR3 spells CASSYSTYSPLHF. CDR3 DNA sequence: TGTGCCAGCAGTTACTCGACTTATTCACCCCTCCACTTT.

At least ten counts were recorded for this clone. This chain uses TRBV5-1 with TRBJ1-1, with a possible D match to TRBD1 (6 bases). This CDR3 spans 15 amino acids. From germline, CDR1 is SGHRS and CDR2 YFSETQ. V gave up 0 bases and J gave up 0 bases, with 9 bases separating them. CDR3 in DNA: TGCGCCAGCAGCTTGGATCCAGGGGTGAACACTGAAGCTTTCTTT. Protein product: CASSLDPGVNTEAFF.

This clone was counted at least ten times. The V and J genes are TRBV9 and TRBJ2-1; 8 nucleotides align to TRBD2. The CDR3 contains 16 residues. The germline V gene encodes CDR1 SGDLS and CDR2 YYNGEE. After removal of 0 bases from V and 6 bases from J, the junction contained 8 bases not matched to a gene. The CDR3 loop is CASSVGAGGWPNEQFF. The CDR3 DNA reads as TGTGCCAGCAGCGTAGGGGCGGGAGGATGGCCCAATGAGCAGTTCTTC.

This clone was observed many times. The J gene is TRBJ1-1, the V gene TRBV24-1; tentative D call: TRBD1 (6 bases). The CDR3 is made up of 13 amino acids. Germline V gives CDR1 KGHDR, CDR2 SFDVKD. Trimming took off 5 bases at V and 4 bases at J, with 10 bases between the two ends. The CDR3 here is CATSGGGGTEAFF. In nucleotides, the CDR3 is TGTGCCACCAGTGGAGGGGGTGGCACTGAAGCTTTCTTT.